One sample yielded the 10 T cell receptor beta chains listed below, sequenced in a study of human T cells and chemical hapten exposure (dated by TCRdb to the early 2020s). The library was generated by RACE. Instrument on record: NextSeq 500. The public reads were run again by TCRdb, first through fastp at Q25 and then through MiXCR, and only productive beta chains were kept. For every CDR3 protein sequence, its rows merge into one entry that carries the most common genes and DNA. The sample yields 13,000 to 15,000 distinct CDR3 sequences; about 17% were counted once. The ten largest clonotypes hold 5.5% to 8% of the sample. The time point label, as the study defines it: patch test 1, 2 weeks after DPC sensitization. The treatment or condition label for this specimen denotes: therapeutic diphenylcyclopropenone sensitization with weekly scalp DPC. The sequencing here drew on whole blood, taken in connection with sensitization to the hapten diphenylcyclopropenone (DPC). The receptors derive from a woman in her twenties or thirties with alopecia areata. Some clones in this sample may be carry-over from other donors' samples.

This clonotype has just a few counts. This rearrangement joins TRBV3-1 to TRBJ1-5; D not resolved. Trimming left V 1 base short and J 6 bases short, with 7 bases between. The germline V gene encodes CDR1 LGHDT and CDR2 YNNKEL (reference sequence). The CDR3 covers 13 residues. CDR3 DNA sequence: TGTGCCAGCAGCCAAGGGATGTTTCAGCCCCAGCATTTT. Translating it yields CASSQGMFQPQHF.

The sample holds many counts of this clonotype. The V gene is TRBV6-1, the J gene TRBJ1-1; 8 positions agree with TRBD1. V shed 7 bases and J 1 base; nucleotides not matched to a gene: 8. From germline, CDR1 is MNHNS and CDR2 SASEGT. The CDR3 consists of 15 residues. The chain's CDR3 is CASNPRGQGNTEAFF. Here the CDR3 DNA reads TGTGCCAGCAACCCCCGAGGACAGGGGAACACTGAAGCTTTCTTT.

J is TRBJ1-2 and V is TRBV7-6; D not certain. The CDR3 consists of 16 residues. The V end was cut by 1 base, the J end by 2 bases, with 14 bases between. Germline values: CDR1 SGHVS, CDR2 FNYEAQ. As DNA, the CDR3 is TGTGCCAGCAGCTTAGATGGGCACGGAACCAACTATGGCTACACCTTC. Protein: CASSLDGHGTNYGYTF.

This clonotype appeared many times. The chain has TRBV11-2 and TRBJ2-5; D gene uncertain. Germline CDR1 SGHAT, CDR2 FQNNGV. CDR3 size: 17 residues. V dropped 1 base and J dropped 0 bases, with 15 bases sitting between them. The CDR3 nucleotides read TGTGCCAGCAGCTTAGGTCGTGGCCAGACGTACCAAGAGACCCAGTACTTC. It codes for CASSLGRGQTYQETQYF.

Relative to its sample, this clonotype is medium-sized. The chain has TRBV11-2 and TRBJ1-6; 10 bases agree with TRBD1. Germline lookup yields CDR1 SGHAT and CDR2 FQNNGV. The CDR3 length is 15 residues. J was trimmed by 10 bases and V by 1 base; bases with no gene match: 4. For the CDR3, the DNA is TGTGCCAGCAGCTTAGTGGGACAGGGGTACTCACCCCTCCACTTT. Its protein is CASSLVGQGYSPLHF. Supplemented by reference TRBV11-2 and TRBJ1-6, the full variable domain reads EAGVAQSPRYKIIEKRQSVAFWCNPISGHATLYWYQQILGQGPKLLIQFQNNGVVDDSQLPKDRFSAERLKGVDSTLKIQPAKLEDSAVYLCASSLVGQGYSPLHFGNGTRLTVT.

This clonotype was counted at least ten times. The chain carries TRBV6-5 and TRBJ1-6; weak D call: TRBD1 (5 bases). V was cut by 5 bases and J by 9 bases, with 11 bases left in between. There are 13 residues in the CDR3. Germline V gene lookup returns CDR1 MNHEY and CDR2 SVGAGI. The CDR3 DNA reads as TGTGCCAGCAGTAGAGGACATTCTTCACCCCTCCACTTT. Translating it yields CASSRGHSSPLHF.

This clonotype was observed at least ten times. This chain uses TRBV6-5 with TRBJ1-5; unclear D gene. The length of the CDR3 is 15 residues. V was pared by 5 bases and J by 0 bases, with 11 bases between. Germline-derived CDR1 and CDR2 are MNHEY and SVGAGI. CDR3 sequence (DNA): TGTGCCAGCAGTCCGGACCGTTATAGCAATCAGCCCCAGCATTTT. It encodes CASSPDRYSNQPQHF.

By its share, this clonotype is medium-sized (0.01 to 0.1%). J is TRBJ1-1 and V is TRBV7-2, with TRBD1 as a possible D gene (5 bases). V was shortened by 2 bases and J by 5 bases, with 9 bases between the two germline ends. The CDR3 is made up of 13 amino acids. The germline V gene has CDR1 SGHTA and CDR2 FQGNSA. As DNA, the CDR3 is TGTGCCAGCAGCTTATACTCAGGGACTGAAGCTTTCTTT. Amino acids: CASSLYSGTEAFF.

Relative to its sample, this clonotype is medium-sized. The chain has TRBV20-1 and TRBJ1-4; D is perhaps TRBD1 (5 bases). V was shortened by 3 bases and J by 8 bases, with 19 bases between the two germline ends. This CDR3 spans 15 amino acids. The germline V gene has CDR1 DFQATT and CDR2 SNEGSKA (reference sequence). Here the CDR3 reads CSARGGAGLAEKLFF. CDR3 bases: TGCAGTGCTAGGGGAGGGGCAGGTTTGGCGGAAAAACTGTTTTTT.

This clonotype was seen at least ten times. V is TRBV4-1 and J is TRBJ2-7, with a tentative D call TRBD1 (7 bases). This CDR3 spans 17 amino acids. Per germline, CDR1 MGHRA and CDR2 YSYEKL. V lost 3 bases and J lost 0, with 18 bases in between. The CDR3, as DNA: TGCGCCAGCAGCCACCCCCGGACAGGACTAAGCTCCTACGAGCAGTACTTC. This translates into CASSHPRTGLSSYEQYF.